Here is one T cell receptor (beta chain) with its context. No antigen is known for it. The sample contains more than one DNA sequence encoding this CDR3. V was pared by 1 base and J by 4 bases, with 5 bases between. CDR3 length equals 12 residues. Germline values: CDR1 LGHDT, CDR2 YNNKEL (reference sequence). The data originate from a study of T cell responses to AZD1222 COVID-19 vaccine. Study summary: Second-dose groups at about 4 or about 12 weeks were pooled.

Sequenced by immunoSEQ multiplex PCR; TCRdb stores in-frame clones only, minus some. The sample yields 150,000 to 200,000 clones, around 93% seen once. Findings and caveats of the study: Vaccine-associated CD4 TCRs ranged over spike, dominating at 160-218 and 743-854. Reportedly, close to half of spike-specific TCRs are directed against unmutated variant regions. Recipients of two AZD1222 doses showed rising Spike-specific TCR breadth and depth.

The chain employs TRBV3-1 (or the pseudogene TRBV3-2) and TRBJ2-7; no clear D. Sequencing was performed on peripheral blood, taken on day 0 of AZD1222 vaccination. The source of this sequence is an adult in good health. For the CDR3, the DNA is TGTGCCAGCAGCCAAGGCCCGTACGAGCAGTACTTC. This codes for CASSQGPYEQYF.